A selection of T cell receptor beta chains follows, all from one sample in a study of cytomegalovirus exposure and HLA in healthy donors. Assay used: immunoSEQ multiplex PCR; TCRdb lists only in-frame clones, some missing. The sample yields about 88,000 clones, 70% to 75% seen once. The sample comprised PBMCs. Receptor source: a woman between 18 and 29 years old in good health and CMV-seropositive. Each CDR3 is given with its conserved first and last residue. A D gene is named only where the DNA matches it firmly. The size entry is marked missing in some rows and otherwise reads once, few, many or a size class.

V: TRBV4-3
J: TRBJ2-3
D: TRBD1
size: NA
CDR3: CASSQTGASSTDTQYF
DNA: TGCGCCAGCAGCCAAACAGGGGCCTCTAGCACAGATACGCAGTATTTT

V: TRBV5-4
J: TRBJ1-6
D: NA
size: NA
CDR3: CASSTYRSSYNSPLHF
DNA: TGTGCCAGCAGCACTTACAGAAGCTCCTATAATTCACCCCTCCACTTT

V: TRBV2
J: TRBJ1-1
D: NA
size: NA
CDR3: CASITPRGRSEAFF
DNA: TGTGCCAGCATCACCCCCAGGGGCCGTAGTGAAGCTTTCTTT

V: TRBV9
J: TRBJ1-6
D: TRBD1
size: NA
CDR3: CASSVEGDSLNSPLHF
DNA: TGTGCCAGCAGCGTAGAGGGGGACAGTCTTAATTCACCCCTCCACTTT

V: TRBV19
J: TRBJ1-4
D: NA
size: NA
CDR3: CASSIVDEKLFF
DNA: TGTGCCAGTAGTATAGTCGATGAAAAACTGTTTTTT

V: TRBV5-6
J: TRBJ2-5
D: NA
size: NA
CDR3: CASSLGGKEETQYF
DNA: TGTGCCAGCAGCTTGGGCGGGAAGGAAGAGACCCAGTACTTC

V: TRBV6-4
J: TRBJ2-1
D: TRBD2
size: few
CDR3: CASSDSSGFYNEQFF
DNA: TGTGCCAGCAGTGACTCTAGCGGGTTCTACAATGAGCAGTTCTTC

V: TRBV5-8
J: TRBJ1-5
D: NA
size: NA
CDR3: CASSLGQGSSNQPQHF
DNA: TGTGCCAGCAGCTTGGGCCAGGGGAGTAGCAATCAGCCCCAGCATTTT

V: TRBV29-1
J: TRBJ1-2
D: TRBD1
size: NA
CDR3: CSVVKYGTAIARGYTF
DNA: TGCAGCGTTGTCAAATACGGGACAGCTATTGCCCGAGGCTACACCTTC

V: TRBV7-9
J: TRBJ1-1
D: TRBD1
size: NA
CDR3: CASSLQGAINTEAFF
DNA: TGTGCCAGCAGCCTACAGGGGGCGATAAACACTGAAGCTTTCTTT

V: TRBV5-1
J: TRBJ1-4
D: NA
size: NA
CDR3: CASSAGPQNEKLFF
DNA: TGCGCCAGCAGCGCGGGACCGCAAAATGAAAAACTGTTTTTT

V: TRBV9
J: TRBJ2-3
D: NA
size: few
CDR3: CASSAGTTSTDTQYF
DNA: TGTGCCAGCAGCGCCGGGACAACGTCCACAGATACGCAGTATTTT

V: TRBV28
J: TRBJ2-7
D: TRBD2
size: NA
CDR3: CASNLGLAGYEQYF
DNA: TGTGCCAGCAACTTGGGACTAGCGGGATACGAGCAGTACTTC

V: TRBV29-1
J: TRBJ2-5
D: NA
size: NA
CDR3: CSVDMETQYF
DNA: TGCAGCGTTGATATGGAGACCCAGTACTTC

V: TRBV9
J: TRBJ2-2
D: NA
size: NA
CDR3: CASSAGLQNTGELFF
DNA: TGTGCCAGCAGCGCTGGGCTTCAGAACACCGGGGAGCTGTTTTTT

V: TRBV7-2
J: TRBJ2-7
D: TRBD2
size: NA
CDR3: CASSLGLAGDEQYF
DNA: TGTGCCAGCAGCTTAGGACTAGCGGGGGACGAGCAGTACTTC

V: TRBV12-5
J: TRBJ1-1
D: NA
size: NA
CDR3: CASGPGGAEAFF
DNA: TGTGCTAGTGGTCCCGGGGGGGCTGAAGCTTTCTTT

V: TRBV27
J: TRBJ2-7
D: TRBD1
size: NA
CDR3: CASSIAGTGEGYEQYF
DNA: TGTGCCAGCAGTATTGCCGGGACAGGGGAAGGCTACGAGCAGTACTTC

V: TRBV7-2
J: TRBJ2-7
D: NA
size: few
CDR3: CASSFTRDYEQYF
DNA: TGTGCCAGCAGCTTTACGAGGGACTACGAGCAGTACTTC

V: TRBV5-8
J: TRBJ2-7
D: NA
size: NA
CDR3: CASRLSGSGTYEQYF
DNA: TGTGCCAGCCGCCTTAGCGGTTCCGGCACCTACGAGCAGTACTTC

V: TRBV6-5
J: TRBJ1-3
D: NA
size: NA
CDR3: CASRAGSSGNTIYF
DNA: TGTGCCAGCCGAGCAGGTAGCTCTGGAAACACCATATATTTT

V: TRBV14
J: TRBJ2-3
D: NA
size: few
CDR3: CASSQDSAGTSTDTQYF
DNA: TGTGCCAGCAGCCAAGATTCGGCAGGGACTAGCACAGATACGCAGTATTTT

V: TRBV7-2
J: TRBJ1-1
D: NA
size: NA
CDR3: CASSLVQGGGTEAFF
DNA: TGTGCCAGCAGCTTAGTTCAAGGGGGGGGCACTGAAGCTTTCTTT

V: TRBV6-5
J: TRBJ1-1
D: NA
size: NA
CDR3: CASSYIGKNTEAFF
DNA: TGTGCCAGCAGTTACATCGGGAAGAACACTGAAGCTTTCTTT

V: TRBV15
J: TRBJ1-1
D: TRBD1
size: NA
CDR3: CATSPTRGPGTEAFF
DNA: TGTGCCACCAGCCCGACCAGGGGGCCAGGGACTGAAGCTTTCTTT

V: TRBV5-1
J: TRBJ2-6
D: NA
size: NA
CDR3: CASSSQGTGANVLTF
DNA: TGCGCCAGCAGCTCTCAGGGAACTGGGGCCAACGTCCTGACTTTC

V: TRBV5-6
J: TRBJ2-7
D: TRBD1
size: NA
CDR3: CASSLGGTGGSVQYF
DNA: TGTGCCAGCAGCTTGGGGGGGACAGGGGGCTCTGTGCAGTACTTC

V: TRBV9
J: TRBJ2-7
D: TRBD1
size: NA
CDR3: CASSPGTASYEQYF
DNA: TGTGCCAGCAGCCCCGGGACAGCCTCCTACGAGCAGTACTTC

V: TRBV7-6
J: TRBJ2-1
D: TRBD2
size: NA
CDR3: CASSLVGAGTYNEQFF
DNA: TGTGCCAGCAGCTTAGTAGGAGCGGGGACCTACAATGAGCAGTTCTTC

V: TRBV4-3
J: TRBJ2-3
D: TRBD1
size: few
CDR3: CASSPDDEGQGPTDTQYF
DNA: TGCGCCAGCAGCCCAGACGACGAGGGACAGGGGCCCACAGATACGCAGTATTTT

V: TRBV9
J: TRBJ2-2
D: NA
size: NA
CDR3: CASSGGGPDAGELFF
DNA: TGTGCCAGCAGCGGAGGGGGACCCGACGCCGGGGAGCTGTTTTTT

V: TRBV9
J: TRBJ2-7
D: NA
size: NA
CDR3: CASSVGAHRSNYEQYF
DNA: TGTGCCAGCAGCGTAGGGGCCCACCGCTCCAACTACGAGCAGTACTTC

V: TRBV6-6
J: TRBJ2-1
D: TRBD2
size: NA
CDR3: CASTIAGALNEQFF
DNA: TGTGCCAGCACGATAGCGGGAGCTTTGAATGAGCAGTTCTTC

V: TRBV27
J: TRBJ1-5
D: NA
size: NA
CDR3: CASSPRAVNQPQHF
DNA: TGTGCCAGCAGTCCAAGAGCGGTCAATCAGCCCCAGCATTTT

V: TRBV29-1
J: TRBJ2-3
D: NA
size: few
CDR3: CSVRRDSSDTQYF
DNA: TGCAGCGTTCGGCGGGATTCGAGCGATACGCAGTATTTT

V: TRBV5-4
J: TRBJ2-3
D: TRBD2
size: NA
CDR3: CASSLRASGRADTQYF
DNA: TGTGCCAGCAGCTTGAGGGCTAGCGGGAGGGCAGATACGCAGTATTTT

V: TRBV19
J: TRBJ2-2
D: TRBD1
size: NA
CDR3: CASSPGQVDTGELFF
DNA: TGTGCCAGTAGTCCAGGACAGGTGGACACCGGGGAGCTGTTTTTT

V: TRBV7-9
J: TRBJ2-7
D: TRBD2
size: NA
CDR3: CASSRGLAGSVAEQYF
DNA: TGTGCCAGCAGCCGGGGACTAGCGGGATCCGTTGCCGAGCAGTACTTC

V: TRBV5-8
J: TRBJ1-6
D: NA
size: few
CDR3: CASSYLGGEDSPLHF
DNA: TGTGCCAGCAGCTACCTGGGGGGGGAGGATTCACCCCTCCACTTT

V: TRBV19
J: TRBJ1-4
D: TRBD1
size: NA
CDR3: CASSIDRGQATANEKLFF
DNA: TGTGCCAGTAGTATAGATCGGGGACAGGCTACGGCTAATGAAAAACTGTTTTTT

V: TRBV5-6
J: TRBJ2-7
D: NA
size: NA
CDR3: CASSRTAFLPYEQYF
DNA: TGTGCCAGCAGCCGGACAGCCTTCTTGCCCTACGAGCAGTACTTC

V: TRBV28
J: TRBJ2-6
D: NA
size: NA
CDR3: CASSFRGAGANVLTF
DNA: TGTGCCAGCAGTTTCAGGGGCGCTGGGGCCAACGTCCTGACTTTC

V: TRBV7-2
J: TRBJ2-3
D: NA
size: NA
CDR3: CASSFPSLSSTDTQYF
DNA: TGTGCCAGCAGCTTCCCCTCACTCTCTAGCACAGATACGCAGTATTTT

V: TRBV6-5
J: TRBJ2-7
D: NA
size: few
CDR3: CASSYPDEQYF
DNA: TGTGCCAGCAGTTACCCAGACGAGCAGTACTTC

V: TRBV14
J: TRBJ2-7
D: NA
size: NA
CDR3: CASSPLSGEQYF
DNA: TGTGCCAGCAGCCCACTGTCGGGCGAGCAGTACTTC

V: TRBV6-1
J: TRBJ1-2
D: TRBD1
size: NA
CDR3: CASSADRVYGYTF
DNA: TGTGCCAGCAGTGCGGACAGGGTCTATGGCTACACCTTC

V: TRBV9
J: TRBJ2-5
D: TRBD2
size: once
CDR3: CASSVTPSGRGTEETQYF
DNA: TGTGCCAGCAGCGTAACCCCTAGCGGGAGAGGGACCGAAGAGACCCAGTACTTC

V: TRBV19
J: TRBJ2-7
D: NA
size: NA
CDR3: CASQYRSGEQYF
DNA: TGTGCCAGTCAGTATAGATCGGGCGAGCAGTACTTC

V: TRBV28
J: TRBJ2-1
D: TRBD2
size: NA
CDR3: CASSLLGRGLTNEQFF
DNA: TGTGCCAGCAGTTTATTAGGTAGGGGACTAACCAATGAGCAGTTCTTC

V: TRBV6-5
J: TRBJ2-7
D: TRBD1
size: NA
CDR3: CASSYSTGQDPEQYF
DNA: TGTGCCAGCAGTTACTCGACCGGACAGGATCCCGAGCAGTACTTC

V: TRBV30
J: TRBJ1-2
D: TRBD1
size: once
CDR3: CAWSVQAGQPHVNGYTF
DNA: TGTGCCTGGAGTGTACAGGCGGGACAGCCTCATGTTAATGGCTACACCTTC

V: TRBV19
J: TRBJ2-3
D: TRBD2
size: few
CDR3: CASSTGLAGLGTDTQYF
DNA: TGTGCCAGTAGTACCGGACTAGCGGGGCTAGGCACAGATACGCAGTATTTT

V: TRBV19
J: TRBJ2-1
D: TRBD2
size: few
CDR3: CASSIFSGGSSYNEQFF
DNA: TGTGCCAGTAGTATATTCAGCGGGGGGAGCTCCTACAATGAGCAGTTCTTC

V: TRBV19
J: TRBJ1-1
D: TRBD1
size: NA
CDR3: CASIGTGWKLAEAFF
DNA: TGTGCCAGTATCGGGACAGGGTGGAAATTGGCTGAAGCTTTCTTT